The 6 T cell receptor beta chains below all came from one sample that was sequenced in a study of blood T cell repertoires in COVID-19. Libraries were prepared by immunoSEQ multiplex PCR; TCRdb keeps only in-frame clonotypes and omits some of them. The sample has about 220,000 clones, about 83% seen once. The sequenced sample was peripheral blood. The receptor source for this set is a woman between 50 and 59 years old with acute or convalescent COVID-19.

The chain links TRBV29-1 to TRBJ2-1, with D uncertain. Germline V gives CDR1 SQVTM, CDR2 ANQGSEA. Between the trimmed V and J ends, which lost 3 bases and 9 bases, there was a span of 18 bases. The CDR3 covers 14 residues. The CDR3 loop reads CSVERYQTGGEQFF. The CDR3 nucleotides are TGCAGCGTTGAGAGGTACCAGACGGGTGGTGAGCAGTTCTTC.

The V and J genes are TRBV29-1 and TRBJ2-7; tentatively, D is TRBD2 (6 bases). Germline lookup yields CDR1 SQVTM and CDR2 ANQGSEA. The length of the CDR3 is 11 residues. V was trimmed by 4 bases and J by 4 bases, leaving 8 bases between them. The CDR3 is CSVGGTYEQYF. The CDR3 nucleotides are TGCAGCGTTGGGGGGACTTACGAGCAGTACTTC.

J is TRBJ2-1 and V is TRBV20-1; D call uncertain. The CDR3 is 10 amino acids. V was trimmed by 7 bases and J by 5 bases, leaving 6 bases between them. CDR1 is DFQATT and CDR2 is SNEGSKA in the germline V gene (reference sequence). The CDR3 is CSGYNNEQFF. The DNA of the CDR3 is TGCAGTGGTTATAACAATGAGCAGTTCTTC.

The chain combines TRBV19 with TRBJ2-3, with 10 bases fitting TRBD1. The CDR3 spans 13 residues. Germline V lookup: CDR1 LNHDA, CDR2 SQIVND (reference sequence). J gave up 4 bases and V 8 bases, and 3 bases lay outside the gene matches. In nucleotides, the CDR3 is TGTGCCAGTTCGGACAGGGGGGCAGATACGCAGTATTTT. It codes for CASSDRGADTQYF.

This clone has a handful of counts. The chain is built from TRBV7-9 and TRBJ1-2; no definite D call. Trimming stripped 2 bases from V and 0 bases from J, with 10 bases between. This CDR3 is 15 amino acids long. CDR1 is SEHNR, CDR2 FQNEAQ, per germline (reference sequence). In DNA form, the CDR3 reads TGTGCCAGCAGCTTAAGTACAGCCCCTAACTATGGCTACACCTTC. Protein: CASSLSTAPNYGYTF.

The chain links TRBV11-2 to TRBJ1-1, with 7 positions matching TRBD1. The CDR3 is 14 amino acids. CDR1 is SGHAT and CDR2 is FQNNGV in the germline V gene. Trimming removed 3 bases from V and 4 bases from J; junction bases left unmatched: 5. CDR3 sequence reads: CASSLIGGGTEAFF. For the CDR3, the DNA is TGTGCCAGCAGCTTGATAGGGGGCGGCACTGAAGCTTTCTTT.